Presented here are 16 T cell receptor beta chains from one specimen sequenced in a study of blood T cell repertoires in COVID-19. Profiled with immunoSEQ multiplex PCR; TCRdb holds only in-frame clones, not every one. The table has about 140,000 clones, approximately 84% seen once. Sequenced: PBMCs or T cells enriched from blood (not recorded which). These receptors all stem from a woman aged 50 to 65 with acute COVID-19.

The V call is TRBV19, the J call TRBJ1-3, with TRBD1 as a possible D gene (6 bases). The V gene lost 2 bases and the J gene lost 4 bases, with 15 bases spanning the gap. The CDR3 runs 16 residues. Germline lookup yields CDR1 LNHDA and CDR2 SQIVND (reference sequence). CDR3: CASSIYGQGRGNTIYF. As DNA, the CDR3 is TGTGCCAGTAGTATATACGGCCAGGGGAGAGGAAACACCATATATTTT.

The chain is built from TRBV11-3 and TRBJ2-5; 8 nucleotides agree with TRBD2. V trimming: 4 bases; J trimming: 1 base; junction bases outside the gene matches: 2. Germline CDR1 and CDR2: SGHNT and YENEEA. The CDR3 sequence is 14 residues long. CDR3 DNA: TGTGCCAGCAGCTCGGGACTAGGCCAAGAGACCCAGTACTTC. Protein: CASSSGLGQETQYF.

This sequence joins TRBV30 and TRBJ1-5, with D possibly matching TRBD1 (5 bases). With 0 bases removed from V and 7 bases from J, the gap between germline ends came to 13 bases. This CDR3 contains 14 residues. The V gene's germline CDR1 is GTSNPN and CDR2 SVGIG (reference sequence). The chain's CDR3 is CAWSVRGLWQPQHF. CDR3 bases: TGTGCCTGGAGTGTGCGGGGCTTATGGCAGCCCCAGCATTTT.

The chain recombines TRBV29-1 with TRBJ1-2; D is unresolved. The V and J ends lost 2 bases and 8 bases respectively, with 12 bases between them. CDR1 is SQVTM and CDR2 is ANQGSEA in the germline V gene. The CDR3 spans 12 residues. The CDR3 DNA is TGCAGCGTTGAATTGCCGGGGTTCGGCTACACCTTC. Protein sequence: CSVELPGFGYTF.

J is TRBJ2-3 and V is TRBV29-1; 10 bases agree with TRBD1. Germline assignment: CDR1 SQVTM and CDR2 ANQGSEA. J lost 1 base, V lost 2 bases, and 6 bases had no gene match. The CDR3 runs 16 residues. CDR3 nucleotide sequence: TGCAGCGTTGAATTACCGACAGGGGGCCGCACAGATACGCAGTATTTT. This encodes CSVELPTGGRTDTQYF.

CDR3 region: CASSEVLSTDTQYF. The CDR3 DNA reads as TGCGCCAGCAGTGAGGTTCTCAGCACAGATACGCAGTATTTT. The chain joins TRBV10-1 to TRBJ2-3; unclear D gene. V was pared by 2 bases and J by 0 bases, with 6 bases between. Germline loops: CDR1 WNHNN, CDR2 SYGVQD (reference sequence). The length of the CDR3 is 14 residues.

This chain connects TRBV7-3 to TRBJ2-2, with TRBD2 identical over 9 bases. Germline V gives CDR1 SGHTA, CDR2 FQGTGA. The CDR3 extends over 18 amino acids. The J segment lost 0 bases and the V segment lost 0 bases, leaving 5 bases of the junction unmatched. CDR3 nucleotides: TGTGCCAGCAGCTTAACGGGCCCTAGCGGGGCGAACACCGGGGAGCTGTTTTTT. It is translated as CASSLTGPSGANTGELFF.

This clone was seen a single time. The V and J genes are TRBV18 and TRBJ2-5, with a possible D match to TRBD1 (6 bases). Germline-derived CDR1 and CDR2 are KGHSH and LQKENI. CDR3 length: 15 amino acids. Trimming pared 3 bases from V and 9 bases from J, leaving 20 bases between. The CDR3 loop reads CASSPNGQYKRPQYF. DNA of the CDR3: TGTGCCAGCTCACCTAACGGACAGTACAAGAGACCCCAGTACTTC.

The chain combines TRBV6-5 with TRBJ2-2; no reliable D call. Germline V CDR1 and CDR2: MNHEY, SVGAGI. Trimming pared 7 bases from V and 4 bases from J, leaving 10 bases between. The CDR3 contains 13 residues. The CDR3 bases are TGTGCCAGCAATAACATACCCACCGGGGAGCTGTTTTTT. Translated: CASNNIPTGELFF.

The chain links TRBV7-2 to TRBJ2-5, with 10 positions matching TRBD1. The junction had 7 bases not matched to a gene; V was cut back by 1 base and J by 5 bases. The CDR3 runs 16 residues. Germline V gene sequence: CDR1 SGHTA, CDR2 FQGNSA. In nucleotides, the CDR3 is TGTGCCAGCAGCTTAGACGTGACAGGGGGCGTTGAGACCCAGTACTTC. Translating it yields CASSLDVTGGVETQYF.

For the CDR3, the DNA is TGTGCCAGCAGGGACAGCGATAATGAAAAACTGTTTTTT. Translation gives CASRDSDNEKLFF. The chain employs TRBV19 and TRBJ1-4; the match to TRBD1 covers 7 bases. The CDR3 is 13 residues long. Germline-derived CDR1 and CDR2 are LNHDA and SQIVND (reference sequence). Trimming removed 9 bases from V and 4 bases from J; junction bases left unmatched: 5.

The chain carries TRBV19 and TRBJ1-4; TRBD1 might be the D (6 bases). Germline V lookup: CDR1 LNHDA, CDR2 SQIVND (reference sequence). The germline V and J ends were trimmed by 6 bases and 6 bases, with 14 bases remaining between them. The CDR3 is 14 amino acids. CDR3 DNA sequence: TGTGCCAGTAGCCCCGGACAGCGGTATGAAAAACTGTTTTTT. It yields the protein CASSPGQRYEKLFF.

The chain recombines TRBV25-1 with TRBJ1-2; 10 bases are shared with TRBD1. V lost 3 bases to trimming and J lost 7 bases; unmatched junction nucleotides: 8. CDR3 length equals 15 residues. The germline gives CDR1 MGHDK, CDR2 SYGVNS. The CDR3 DNA reads TGTGCCAGCAGTGAGAGAGGACAGGGGGAAATTGGCTACACCTTC. Translated: CASSERGQGEIGYTF.

This chain connects TRBV11-2 to TRBJ1-1; 7 nucleotides line up with TRBD1. The ends lost 8 bases at V and 6 bases at J; junction bases unmatched: 12. CDR1 and CDR2 from the germline V gene are SGHAT and FQNNGV. The CDR3 consists of 14 residues. CDR3 DNA: TGTGCCAGCCTGACGAGGCAGGGGGAGGCTGAAGCTTTCTTT. This codes for CASLTRQGEAEAFF.

The chain is built from TRBV5-1 and TRBJ1-4; 7 nucleotides match TRBD1. Germline values: CDR1 SGHRS, CDR2 YFSETQ. This CDR3 comprises 15 residues. Trimming at V came to 3 bases and at J to 7 bases, leaving 9 bases not matched to a gene. In DNA form, the CDR3 reads TGCGCCAGCAGCTCGCAGGGGGTAGATGGTGAAAAACTGTTTTTT. This gives the protein CASSSQGVDGEKLFF.

This rearrangement joins TRBV5-1 to TRBJ1-4, with D perhaps matching TRBD1 (5 bases). The CDR3 has 14 residues. Per the germline V gene, CDR1 is SGHRS and CDR2 is YFSETQ. Trimming shortened V by 0 bases and J by 4 bases, and 7 bases separated the two germline ends. The CDR3 is CASSLGTSNEKLFF. The CDR3 coding sequence is TGCGCCAGCAGCTTGGGGACAAGTAATGAAAAACTGTTTTTT.